This section outlines one TCR beta chain sequence together with its context. This entry is derived from a study of blood T cell repertoires in COVID-19. The trim removed 4 bases at V and 0 bases at J, leaving 10 bases unmatched. CDR3 length equals 16 residues. Germline assignment: CDR1 SGHRS and CDR2 YFSETQ. Authors' data handling: Amplification with reference gene primers provided the estimates of nucleated cell counts. Assay used: immunoSEQ multiplex PCR; TCRdb lists only in-frame clones, some missing. The V and J calls and clone size come from that table; D and trimming were worked out from the DNA. The repertoire holds 250,000 to 300,000 clones, 81% seen once, with around 3.2% in the top ten.

The rearrangement links TRBV5-1 to TRBJ2-7; the match to TRBD1 covers 7 bases. The source of this sequence is a woman aged 55-69 years with active or convalescent COVID-19. Sequenced material: peripheral blood. In DNA, the CDR3 is TGCGCCAGCAGCCGACAGGGCGGTTCTATCTCCTACGAGCAGTACTTC. It yields the protein CASSRQGGSISYEQYF.